This T cell receptor (beta chain) was sequenced in a study of blood T cells in healthy people across ages. Germline CDR1 reads LNHNV; CDR2 reads YYDKDF (reference sequence). The CDR3 contains 13 residues. The J segment lost 1 base and the V segment lost 9 bases, leaving 3 bases of the junction unmatched. Next came a second PCR, run for 7 to 11 cycles, which used a sample-barcoded 5' primer along with a J-beta primer mix. Each cDNA molecule, via a template-switch adaptor with 12 random nucleotides, was tagged. Paired-end reads containing CDR3 totaled no fewer than 3 million for each sample. MiXCR was run by TCRdb on the 5' RACE reads, yielding one entry per CDR3 protein. The data show fewer than 800,000 distinct CDR3 sequences, with 20% to 25% seen just once and around 3.4% held by the top ten. In this sample, this clonotype turned up a few times. No antigen is known for it. The study's findings and limits: From one million sequenced T cells, diversity estimates were lower bounds. Both higher diversity and more naive CD4+ cells marked long-lived donors when set against aged donors.

The V gene is TRBV15, the J gene TRBJ2-7, with 10 bases identical to TRBD2. The sequenced material came from blood. The TCR sequence derives from a man between 70 and 80 years old in good health. The CDR3 nucleotides are TGTGCCACAAGACTAGCGGGTTCCTACGAGCAGTACTTC. Protein: CATRLAGSYEQYF.